This T cell receptor (beta chain) is from a study of response to subunit inactivated influenza vaccine. Study observations and caveats: The authors put forward the suggestion that each seasonal influenza vaccination may bring in only a limited number of new T cells.

About this clonotype itself: Its antigen is not known.

TCRdb re-called the RT-PCR reads through MiXCR, storing one row per CDR3 protein. This sample has more than 600,000 distinct CDR3 sequences, with about 18% found just once. V lost 5 bases, J lost 5 bases, and 14 bases stayed unmatched. CDR1 SGHVS and CDR2 FQNEAQ come from the germline V gene. There are 18 residues in the CDR3. This TCR derives from a man between 45 and 60 years old who received an inactivated influenza vaccine. Specimen: PBMCs from blood, collected less than 6 days after vaccination. The rearrangement joins TRBV7-8 to TRBJ2-1; TRBD2 matches at 11 bases. CDR3 amino acids: CASSLTRLLAGAHNEQFF. DNA of the CDR3: TGTGCCAGCAGCCTCACCAGGCTACTAGCGGGAGCTCACAATGAGCAGTTCTTC.